This T cell receptor (beta chain) was sequenced for a study of post-analysis software for immune sequencing data. The study's findings and limits: Controls showed significantly higher normalized Chao1 diversity than did multiple sclerosis patients. When patients were compared with controls, 4 or 5 TRBV segments were more frequent, TRBV5-6, TRBV5-1 and TRBV20-1 among them.

As concerns this clonotype: Its specificity is unknown.

The CDR3 is 13 residues long. CDR1 DFQATT and CDR2 SNEGSKA come from the germline V gene (reference sequence). Unique-molecular-identifier-tagged TCR beta cDNA libraries were used. MiXCR, run by TCRdb on the PCR reads, gives a single entry per CDR3 protein. The sample has about 460,000 distinct CDR3 sequences, around 40% seen once. The TCR originated in a girl aged 5-17 years with multiple sclerosis. Sequencing was done on a sample of blood. This chain joins TRBV20-1 and TRBJ2-4; D unclear. The last part of the DNA fits TRBJ2-7 better; the J call may be wrong. The CDR3 DNA sequence: TGCAGTGCTAGAGATTTTAAATTCGTCGAGCAGTACTTC. This codes for CSARDFKFVEQYF.